This is a list of T cell receptor beta chains from one sample in a study of T cells in Graves' hyperthyroidism and ophthalmopathy. TCRdb recomputed calls from the multiplex PCR reads with MiXCR, one row per CDR3 protein. This table has about 700,000 distinct CDR3 sequences, approximately 15% appearing once. Sequencing was carried out using blood. The receptors shown here come from a woman between 18 and 29 years old with Graves' hyperthyroidism. CDR3s include the opening cysteine and the closing phenylalanine or tryptophan. A D gene is named only where the DNA matches it firmly. Size values are once, few and many counts, or a class for expanded clones, and some rows have none.

clone size: NA; D gene: TRBD2; J gene: TRBJ2-1; CDR3 length: 16; V gene: TRBV19; CDR3 DNA: TGTGCCAGTAGCCCACAGAGGGAGGGGTTTGTCAATGAGCAGTTCTTC; CDR3 protein: CASSPQREGFVNEQFF
clone size: NA; D gene: NA; J gene: TRBJ2-1; CDR3 length: 14; V gene: TRBV27; CDR3 DNA: TGTGCCAGCAGTTTTAGCACAGGATCCAATGAGCAGTTCTTC; CDR3 protein: CASSFSTGSNEQFF
clone size: many; D gene: NA; J gene: TRBJ1-2; CDR3 length: 17; V gene: TRBV20-1; CDR3 DNA: TGCAGTGCTAGAGATTCGGACAACCGCCGAGCTAACTATGGCTACACCTTC; CDR3 protein: CSARDSDNRRANYGYTF
clone size: many; D gene: TRBD1; J gene: TRBJ1-5; CDR3 length: 15; V gene: TRBV27; CDR3 DNA: TGTGCCAGCAGTCGGACAGGGATGAACAATCAGCCCCAGCATTTT; CDR3 protein: CASSRTGMNNQPQHF
clone size: NA; D gene: TRBD2; J gene: TRBJ2-7; CDR3 length: 18; V gene: TRBV10-3; CDR3 DNA: TGTGCCATCAGCCCCCGAGCGGGGGGGGCCGGCGGAGGGGACGAGCAGTACTTC; CDR3 protein: CAISPRAGGAGGGDEQYF
clone size: many; D gene: NA; J gene: TRBJ2-7; CDR3 length: 13; V gene: TRBV2; CDR3 DNA: TGTGCCAGCAGTGAAAGTTTCGTCTACGAGCAGTACTTC; CDR3 protein: CASSESFVYEQYF
clone size: NA; D gene: NA; J gene: TRBJ1-4; CDR3 length: 15; V gene: TRBV6-1; CDR3 DNA: TGTGCCAGCAAGTCGTGGGAACAGCAAAATGAAAAACTGTTTTTT; CDR3 protein: CASKSWEQQNEKLFF
clone size: NA; D gene: TRBD2; J gene: TRBJ2-1; CDR3 length: 16; V gene: TRBV11-2; CDR3 DNA: TGTGCCAGCAGCTCAGCAGGGGGACTAGCGCTGAATGAGCAGTTCTTC; CDR3 protein: CASSSAGGLALNEQFF
clone size: few; D gene: NA; J gene: TRBJ2-7; CDR3 length: 15; V gene: TRBV3-1; CDR3 DNA: TGTGCCAGCAGCCAAGTGGGGGGAGTTGCCTACGAGCAGTACTTC; CDR3 protein: CASSQVGGVAYEQYF
clone size: many; D gene: NA; J gene: TRBJ1-1; CDR3 length: 13; V gene: TRBV28; CDR3 DNA: TGTGCCAGCAGTCGGTACGGCGGCACTGAAGCTTTCTTT; CDR3 protein: CASSRYGGTEAFF
clone size: NA; D gene: NA; J gene: TRBJ2-7; CDR3 length: 15; V gene: TRBV4-1; CDR3 DNA: TGCGCCAGCAGCCAAGAACAGGGCATCTCCTACGAGCAGTACTTC; CDR3 protein: CASSQEQGISYEQYF
clone size: many; D gene: NA; J gene: TRBJ1-5; CDR3 length: 14; V gene: TRBV28; CDR3 DNA: TGTGCCAGCCAATGGGGGGCGCGGGATCAGCCCCAGCATTTT; CDR3 protein: CASQWGARDQPQHF
clone size: NA; D gene: NA; J gene: TRBJ2-7; CDR3 length: 13; V gene: TRBV27; CDR3 DNA: TGTGCCAGCAGCCATAACCTACTGGACGAGCAGTACTTC; CDR3 protein: CASSHNLLDEQYF
clone size: few; D gene: NA; J gene: TRBJ2-6; CDR3 length: 14; V gene: TRBV6-2/TRBV6-3; CDR3 DNA: TGTGCCAGCGGTTGGGGCTCTGGGGCCAACGTCCTGACTTTC; CDR3 protein: CASGWGSGANVLTF
clone size: few; D gene: TRBD2; J gene: TRBJ2-7; CDR3 length: 14; V gene: TRBV7-2; CDR3 DNA: TGTGCCAGCAGCAAGACTAGCGGGAGAAGGGAGCAGTACTTC; CDR3 protein: CASSKTSGRREQYF
clone size: few; D gene: TRBD2; J gene: TRBJ2-5; CDR3 length: 15; V gene: TRBV19; CDR3 DNA: TGTGCCAGTAGTCCTGGCGGGGGAGTGGGAGAGACCCAGTACTTC; CDR3 protein: CASSPGGGVGETQYF
clone size: few; D gene: TRBD2; J gene: TRBJ2-7; CDR3 length: 17; V gene: TRBV25-1; CDR3 DNA: TGTGCCAGCAGTGAAGGTGGTAGCGGGAGCTGGGTCTACGAGCAGTACTTC; CDR3 protein: CASSEGGSGSWVYEQYF
clone size: few; D gene: TRBD1; J gene: TRBJ1-4; CDR3 length: 13; V gene: TRBV7-9; CDR3 DNA: TGTGCCAGCAGCTCCAGGACAGGGGAAAAACTGTTTTTT; CDR3 protein: CASSSRTGEKLFF
clone size: many; D gene: TRBD1; J gene: TRBJ1-6; CDR3 length: 15; V gene: TRBV27; CDR3 DNA: TGTGCCAGCAGAGGAGGCAGGGGGTATAATTCACCCCTCCACTTT; CDR3 protein: CASRGGRGYNSPLHF
clone size: many; D gene: TRBD1; J gene: TRBJ1-1; CDR3 length: 12; V gene: TRBV7-9; CDR3 DNA: TGTGCCAGCGCTTTAGGGGGCGAGAGGGCTTTCTTT; CDR3 protein: CASALGGERAFF
clone size: NA; D gene: NA; J gene: TRBJ1-2; CDR3 length: 16; V gene: TRBV4-3; CDR3 DNA: TGCGCCAGCAGCCAAGAGGGGGAGGGGGATGCCTATGGCTACACCTTC; CDR3 protein: CASSQEGEGDAYGYTF
clone size: few; D gene: NA; J gene: TRBJ2-5; CDR3 length: 11; V gene: TRBV12-3/TRBV12-4; CDR3 DNA: TGTGCCAGCAGTTTAGGGGGGAGCGCGTACTTC; CDR3 protein: CASSLGGSAYF
clone size: few; D gene: NA; J gene: TRBJ2-5; CDR3 length: 13; V gene: TRBV29-1; CDR3 DNA: TGCAGCGTTGAAGATCAGCCACCGGGGACCCAGTACTTC; CDR3 protein: CSVEDQPPGTQYF
clone size: many; D gene: TRBD1; J gene: TRBJ1-6; CDR3 length: 15; V gene: TRBV13; CDR3 DNA: TGTGCCAGCAGCTTCAGGGACAGGGGAAACTCACCCCTCCACTTT; CDR3 protein: CASSFRDRGNSPLHF
clone size: few; D gene: NA; J gene: TRBJ2-7; CDR3 length: 15; V gene: TRBV7-8; CDR3 DNA: TGTGCCAGCAGCTTAGCGCCTCCCGCCGTCTACGAGCAGTACTTC; CDR3 protein: CASSLAPPAVYEQYF
clone size: many; D gene: NA; J gene: TRBJ2-1; CDR3 length: 13; V gene: TRBV28; CDR3 DNA: TGTGCCAGCAATCGGGACACACACAATGAGCAGTTCTTC; CDR3 protein: CASNRDTHNEQFF
clone size: many; D gene: NA; J gene: TRBJ2-3; CDR3 length: 17; V gene: TRBV20-1; CDR3 DNA: TGCAGTGCTGGGTTGAGTGACAGGGAGGTGAGCACAGATACGCAGTATTTT; CDR3 protein: CSAGLSDREVSTDTQYF
clone size: many; D gene: NA; J gene: TRBJ1-1; CDR3 length: 13; V gene: TRBV7-8; CDR3 DNA: TGTGCCAGCAGCTCCGGGCGGGACACTGAAGCTTTCTTT; CDR3 protein: CASSSGRDTEAFF
clone size: many; D gene: NA; J gene: TRBJ2-3; CDR3 length: 15; V gene: TRBV5-1; CDR3 DNA: TGTGCCAGCAGTTTACAGGGTGCGGGCACAGATACGCAGTATTTT; CDR3 protein: CASSLQGAGTDTQYF
clone size: NA; D gene: NA; J gene: TRBJ2-2; CDR3 length: 17; V gene: TRBV5-1; CDR3 DNA: TGCGCCAGCAGCTTGTTTAGTCTAGGGATGAACACCGGGGAGCTGTTTTTT; CDR3 protein: CASSLFSLGMNTGELFF
clone size: NA; D gene: NA; J gene: TRBJ2-1; CDR3 length: 16; V gene: TRBV6-5; CDR3 DNA: TGTGCCAGCAGTTACTCGAGCCTAGCGACGATCGGTGAGCAGTTCTTC; CDR3 protein: CASSYSSLATIGEQFF
clone size: NA; D gene: NA; J gene: TRBJ2-6; CDR3 length: 13; V gene: TRBV30; CDR3 DNA: TGTGCTGGAGACAGCTCTGGGGCCAACGTCCTGACTTTC; CDR3 protein: CAGDSSGANVLTF
clone size: many; D gene: NA; J gene: TRBJ2-6; CDR3 length: 15; V gene: TRBV28; CDR3 DNA: TGTGCCAGCAGTTCCGGTTGGTCTGGGGCCAACGTCCTGACTTTC; CDR3 protein: CASSSGWSGANVLTF
clone size: NA; D gene: NA; J gene: TRBJ2-2; CDR3 length: 14; V gene: TRBV19; CDR3 DNA: TGTGCCAGTTGGACGTACGCGAACACCGGGGAGCTGTTTTTT; CDR3 protein: CASWTYANTGELFF
clone size: NA; D gene: TRBD2; J gene: TRBJ2-7; CDR3 length: 16; V gene: TRBV7-3; CDR3 DNA: TGTGCCAGCAGCCCAGATTTTATAGCGGGTTCCTACGAGCAGTACTTC; CDR3 protein: CASSPDFIAGSYEQYF
clone size: many; D gene: NA; J gene: TRBJ1-5; CDR3 length: 11; V gene: TRBV2; CDR3 DNA: TGTGCCAGCCGGGGAACTCAGCCCCAGCATTTT; CDR3 protein: CASRGTQPQHF
clone size: NA; D gene: TRBD1; J gene: TRBJ2-7; CDR3 length: 15; V gene: TRBV7-2; CDR3 DNA: TGTGCCAGCAGTACTACCGGGACAGGGCGCGACGAGCAGTACTTC; CDR3 protein: CASSTTGTGRDEQYF
clone size: NA; D gene: TRBD1; J gene: TRBJ2-5; CDR3 length: 12; V gene: TRBV5-1; CDR3 DNA: TGCGCCAGCAGCTTGGGACAGGGATCCCAGTACTTC; CDR3 protein: CASSLGQGSQYF
clone size: few; D gene: NA; J gene: TRBJ2-1; CDR3 length: 14; V gene: TRBV7-3; CDR3 DNA: TGTGCCAGCAGCTTTGGCCCTTCCTACAATGAGCAGTTCTTC; CDR3 protein: CASSFGPSYNEQFF
clone size: NA; D gene: TRBD2; J gene: TRBJ2-7; CDR3 length: 17; V gene: TRBV19; CDR3 DNA: TGTGCCAGTAGTATGTGGGGGGATAGCGGGACCCCCTACGAGCAGTACTTC; CDR3 protein: CASSMWGDSGTPYEQYF
clone size: NA; D gene: NA; J gene: TRBJ2-2; CDR3 length: 14; V gene: TRBV4-2; CDR3 DNA: TGTGCCAGCAGCCTGGTGGGAGACACCGGGGAGCTGTTTTTT; CDR3 protein: CASSLVGDTGELFF
clone size: NA; D gene: TRBD2; J gene: TRBJ2-2; CDR3 length: 15; V gene: TRBV20-1; CDR3 DNA: TGCAGTGCTAGAGTGCTAGCGGCGAACACCGGGGAGCTGTTTTTT; CDR3 protein: CSARVLAANTGELFF
clone size: many; D gene: TRBD2; J gene: TRBJ2-1; CDR3 length: 12; V gene: TRBV11-2; CDR3 DNA: TGTGCCAGCATCCTGGGGAGGGGTGAGCAGTTCTTC; CDR3 protein: CASILGRGEQFF
clone size: many; D gene: NA; J gene: TRBJ2-2; CDR3 length: 16; V gene: TRBV18; CDR3 DNA: TGTGCCAGCTCACCAGTGCAGGGAGTGTTGGCCGGGGAGCTGTTTTTT; CDR3 protein: CASSPVQGVLAGELFF
clone size: many; D gene: NA; J gene: TRBJ1-1; CDR3 length: 15; V gene: TRBV11-2; CDR3 DNA: TGTGCCAGCAGCTTAGAAGCCAGGCCTAACACTGAAGCTTTCTTT; CDR3 protein: CASSLEARPNTEAFF
clone size: many; D gene: NA; J gene: TRBJ2-1; CDR3 length: 16; V gene: TRBV28; CDR3 DNA: TGTGCCAGCAGTGTCCTACCCGGGAGTTCCTACAATGAGCAGTTCTTC; CDR3 protein: CASSVLPGSSYNEQFF
clone size: many; D gene: TRBD2; J gene: TRBJ2-5; CDR3 length: 18; V gene: TRBV2; CDR3 DNA: TGTGCCAGCAGTGACGCCCTTAGGACTAGCGGAAGACAAGAGACCCAGTACTTC; CDR3 protein: CASSDALRTSGRQETQYF
clone size: many; D gene: NA; J gene: TRBJ1-5; CDR3 length: 17; V gene: TRBV7-9; CDR3 DNA: TGTGCCAGCAGCTTAGCGGTCGGACAGTATAGCAATCAGCCCCAGCATTTT; CDR3 protein: CASSLAVGQYSNQPQHF
clone size: many; D gene: NA; J gene: TRBJ2-7; CDR3 length: 12; V gene: TRBV20-1; CDR3 DNA: TGCAGTGCTAGCCCGAGGGACTACGAGCAGTACTTC; CDR3 protein: CSASPRDYEQYF
clone size: many; D gene: NA; J gene: TRBJ2-5; CDR3 length: 15; V gene: TRBV7-2; CDR3 DNA: TGTGCCAGCAGCTTCCTCTCGACGGGCGGAGAGACCCAGTACTTC; CDR3 protein: CASSFLSTGGETQYF
clone size: many; D gene: TRBD1; J gene: TRBJ2-4; CDR3 length: 12; V gene: TRBV30; CDR3 DNA: TGTGCCTGGAGAGGCAGGGGGAGCATTCAGTACTTC; CDR3 protein: CAWRGRGSIQYF
clone size: many; D gene: NA; J gene: TRBJ1-5; CDR3 length: 21; V gene: TRBV13; CDR3 DNA: TGTGCCAGCAGCTTAGGACGGCTACCTATTGACCCGAAGCGGGGCAATCAGCCCCAGCATTTT; CDR3 protein: CASSLGRLPIDPKRGNQPQHF